This TCR beta chain came from a study of T-cell reconstitution after alpha-beta-depleted transplantation in children. By share, this clonotype ranks as medium-sized (0.01 to 0.1%). As yet, its antigen is unknown. The CDR3 loop spans 16 amino acids. With 6 bases clipped from V and 6 bases from J, the junction kept 10 bases outside the gene matches. This sample's TCRbeta library carried unique molecular identifier barcodes. TCRdb analysed the PCR reads with MiXCR anew, one entry per CDR3 protein. The top ten hold roughly 6.4% of the sample, which has fewer than 20,000 distinct CDR3 sequences, approximately 5.3% seen once. Findings of the study overall: Alpha-beta T cells present about two months after transplant were reported to originate from several hundred expanded graft clones.

This clonotype was obtained from a boy younger than 18 with acute lymphoblastic leukemia, due to receive a stem cell transplant. The sample here was PBMCs, taken before TCRalphabeta/CD19-depleted stem cell transplant. J is TRBJ2-3 and V is TRBV12-3 or TRBV12-4; 12 nucleotides agree with TRBD2. The CDR3 region is CASSRTSGAFRDTQYF. The CDR3 nucleotides are TGTGCCAGCAGCCGGACTAGCGGGGCCTTTCGGGATACGCAGTATTTT.